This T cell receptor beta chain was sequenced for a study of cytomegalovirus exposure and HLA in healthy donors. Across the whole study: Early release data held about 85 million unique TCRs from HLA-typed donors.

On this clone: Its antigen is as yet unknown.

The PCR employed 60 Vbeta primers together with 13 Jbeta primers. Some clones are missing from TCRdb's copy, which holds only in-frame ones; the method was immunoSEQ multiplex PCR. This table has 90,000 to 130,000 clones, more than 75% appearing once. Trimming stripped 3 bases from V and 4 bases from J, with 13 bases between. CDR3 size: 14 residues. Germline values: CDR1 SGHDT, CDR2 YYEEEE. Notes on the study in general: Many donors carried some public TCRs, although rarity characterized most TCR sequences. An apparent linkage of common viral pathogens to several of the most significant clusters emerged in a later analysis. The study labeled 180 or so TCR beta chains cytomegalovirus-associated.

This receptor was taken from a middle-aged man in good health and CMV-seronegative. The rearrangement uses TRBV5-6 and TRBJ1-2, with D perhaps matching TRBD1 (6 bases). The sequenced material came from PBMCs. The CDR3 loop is CASSSLDRLYGYTF. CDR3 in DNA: TGTGCCAGCAGCTCTTTGGACAGACTCTATGGCTACACCTTC. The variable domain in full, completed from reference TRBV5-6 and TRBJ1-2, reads DAGVTQSPTHLIKTRGQQVTLRCSPKSGHDTVSWYQQALGQGPQFIFQYYEEEERQRGNFPDRFSGHQFPNYSSELNVNALLLGDSALYLCASSSLDRLYGYTFGSGTRLTVV.